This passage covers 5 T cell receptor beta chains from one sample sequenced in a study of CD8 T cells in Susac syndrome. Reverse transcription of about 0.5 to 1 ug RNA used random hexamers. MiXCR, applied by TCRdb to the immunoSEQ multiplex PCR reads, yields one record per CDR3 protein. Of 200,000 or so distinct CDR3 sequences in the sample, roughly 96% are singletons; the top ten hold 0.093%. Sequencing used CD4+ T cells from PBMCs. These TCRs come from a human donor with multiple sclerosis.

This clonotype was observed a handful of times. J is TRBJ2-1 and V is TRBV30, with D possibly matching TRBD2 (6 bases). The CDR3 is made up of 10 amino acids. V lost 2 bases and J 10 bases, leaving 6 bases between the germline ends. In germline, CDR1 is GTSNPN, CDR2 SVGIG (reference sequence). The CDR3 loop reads CAWSRGEQFF. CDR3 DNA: TGTGCCTGGAGTCGGGGGGAGCAGTTCTTC.

DNA of the CDR3: TGTGCCAGCAGCGTAGGAACAGCCTCCTACAATGAGCAGTTCTTC. This encodes CASSVGTASYNEQFF. The rearrangement links TRBV9 to TRBJ2-1; D not resolved. Germline CDR1 reads SGDLS; CDR2 reads YYNGEE. With 0 bases removed from V and 0 bases from J, the gap between germline ends came to 7 bases. This CDR3 has 15 amino acids.

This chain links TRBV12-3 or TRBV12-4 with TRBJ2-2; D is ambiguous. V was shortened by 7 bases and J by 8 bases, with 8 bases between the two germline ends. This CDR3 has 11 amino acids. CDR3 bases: TGTGCCAGCACCTCGGTGGGGGAGCTGTTTTTT. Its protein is CASTSVGELFF.

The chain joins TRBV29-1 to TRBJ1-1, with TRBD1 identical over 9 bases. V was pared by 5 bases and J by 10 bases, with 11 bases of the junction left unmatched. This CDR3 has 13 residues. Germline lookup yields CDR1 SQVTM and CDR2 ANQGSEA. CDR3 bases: TGCAGCGTTCCACTCGGGACAGGGTCTGCAGCTTTCTTT. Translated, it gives CSVPLGTGSAAFF.

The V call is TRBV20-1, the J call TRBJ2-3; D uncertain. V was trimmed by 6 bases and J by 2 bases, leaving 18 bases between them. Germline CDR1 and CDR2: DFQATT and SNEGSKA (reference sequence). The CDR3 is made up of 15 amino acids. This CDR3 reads CSAATRVLLTDTQYF. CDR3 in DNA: TGCAGTGCCGCGACCAGAGTACTCCTCACAGATACGCAGTATTTT.